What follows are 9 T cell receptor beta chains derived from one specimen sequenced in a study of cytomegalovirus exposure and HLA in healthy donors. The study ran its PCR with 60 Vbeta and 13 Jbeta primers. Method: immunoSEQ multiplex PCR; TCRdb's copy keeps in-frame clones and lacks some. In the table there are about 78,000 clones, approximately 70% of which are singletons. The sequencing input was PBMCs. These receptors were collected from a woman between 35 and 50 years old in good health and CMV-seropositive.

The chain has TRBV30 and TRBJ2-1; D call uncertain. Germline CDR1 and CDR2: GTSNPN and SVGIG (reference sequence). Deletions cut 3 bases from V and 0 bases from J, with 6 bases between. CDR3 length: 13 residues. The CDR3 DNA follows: TGTGCCTGGAGCCTTCGCTCCTACAATGAGCAGTTCTTC. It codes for CAWSLRSYNEQFF.

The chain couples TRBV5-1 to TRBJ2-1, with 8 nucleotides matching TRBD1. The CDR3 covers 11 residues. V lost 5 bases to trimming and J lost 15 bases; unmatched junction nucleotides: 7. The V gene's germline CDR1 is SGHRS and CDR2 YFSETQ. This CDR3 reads CASSLGQGPFF. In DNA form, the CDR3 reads TGCGCCAGCAGTTTAGGACAGGGTCCGTTCTTC.

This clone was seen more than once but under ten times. The DNA of the CDR3 is TGTGCCAGCAGTTTAGGGCAGAACCAAGAGACCCAGTACTTC. Translating it yields CASSLGQNQETQYF. The rearrangement links TRBV28 to TRBJ2-5, with unresolved D. Germline CDR1 MDHEN, CDR2 SYDVKM. The CDR3 runs to 14 residues. V lost 2 bases, J lost 0 bases, and 7 bases lay in between.

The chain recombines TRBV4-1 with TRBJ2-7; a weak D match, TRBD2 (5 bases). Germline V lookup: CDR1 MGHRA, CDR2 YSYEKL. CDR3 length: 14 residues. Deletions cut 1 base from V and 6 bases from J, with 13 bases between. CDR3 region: CASSQVGSGSEQYF. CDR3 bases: TGCGCCAGCAGCCAAGTTGGTTCGGGGAGCGAGCAGTACTTC.

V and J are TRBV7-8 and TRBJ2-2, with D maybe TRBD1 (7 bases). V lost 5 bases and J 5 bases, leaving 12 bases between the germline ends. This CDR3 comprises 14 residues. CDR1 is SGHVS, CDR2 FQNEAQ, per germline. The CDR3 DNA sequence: TGTGCCAGCAGCGGTCAGGGGGGAACCGGGGAGCTGTTTTTT. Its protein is CASSGQGGTGELFF.

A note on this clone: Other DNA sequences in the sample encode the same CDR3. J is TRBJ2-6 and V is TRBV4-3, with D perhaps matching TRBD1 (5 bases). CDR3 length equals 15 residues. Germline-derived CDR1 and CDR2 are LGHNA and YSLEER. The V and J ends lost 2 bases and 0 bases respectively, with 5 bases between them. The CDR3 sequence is CASSQRGSGANVLTF. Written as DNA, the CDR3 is TGCGCCAGCAGCCAAAGGGGCTCTGGGGCCAACGTCCTGACTTTC.

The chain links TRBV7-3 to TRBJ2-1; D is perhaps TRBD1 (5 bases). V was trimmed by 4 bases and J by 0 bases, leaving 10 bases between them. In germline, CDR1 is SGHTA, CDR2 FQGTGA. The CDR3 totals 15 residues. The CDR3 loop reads CASSYRQSSYNEQFF. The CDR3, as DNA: TGTGCCAGCAGCTACAGACAGAGCTCCTACAATGAGCAGTTCTTC.

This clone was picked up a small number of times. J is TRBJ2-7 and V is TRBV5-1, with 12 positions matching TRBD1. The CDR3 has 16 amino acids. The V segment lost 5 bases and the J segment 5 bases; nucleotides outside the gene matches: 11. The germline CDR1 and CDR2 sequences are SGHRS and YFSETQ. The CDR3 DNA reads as TGCGCCAGCAGAACCGGGACAGGGGGCGAAATCGACGAGCAGTACTTC. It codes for CASRTGTGGEIDEQYF.

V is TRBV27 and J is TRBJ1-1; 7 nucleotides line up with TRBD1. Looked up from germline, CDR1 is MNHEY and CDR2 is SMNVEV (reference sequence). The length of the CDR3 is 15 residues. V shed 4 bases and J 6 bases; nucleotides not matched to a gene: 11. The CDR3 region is CASSSPGTVGAEAFF. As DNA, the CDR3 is TGTGCCAGCAGTTCGCCTGGGACAGTCGGTGCTGAAGCTTTCTTT.